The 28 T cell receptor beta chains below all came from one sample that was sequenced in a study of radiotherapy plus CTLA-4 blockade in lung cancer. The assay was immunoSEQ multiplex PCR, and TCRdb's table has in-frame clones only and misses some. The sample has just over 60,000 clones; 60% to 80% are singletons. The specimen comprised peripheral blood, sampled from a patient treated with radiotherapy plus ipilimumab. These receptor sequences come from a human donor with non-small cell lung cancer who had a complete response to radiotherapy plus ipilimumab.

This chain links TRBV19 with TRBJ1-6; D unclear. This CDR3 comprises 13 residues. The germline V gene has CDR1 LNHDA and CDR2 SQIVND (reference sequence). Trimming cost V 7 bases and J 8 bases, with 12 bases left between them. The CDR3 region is CASTPDPDSPLHF. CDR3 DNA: TGTGCCAGTACTCCGGACCCTGATTCACCCCTCCACTTT.

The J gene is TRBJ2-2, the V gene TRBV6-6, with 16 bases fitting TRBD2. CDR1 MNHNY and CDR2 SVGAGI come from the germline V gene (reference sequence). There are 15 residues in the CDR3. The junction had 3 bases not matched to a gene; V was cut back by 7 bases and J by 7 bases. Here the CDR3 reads CASTGTSGRGGELFF. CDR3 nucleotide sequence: TGTGCCAGCACCGGGACTAGCGGGAGGGGCGGGGAGCTGTTTTTT.

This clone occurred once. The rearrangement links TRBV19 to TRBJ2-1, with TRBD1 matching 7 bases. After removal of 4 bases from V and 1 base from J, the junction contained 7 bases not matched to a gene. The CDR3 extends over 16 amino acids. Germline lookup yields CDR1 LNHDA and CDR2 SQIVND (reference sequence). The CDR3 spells CASSTGTGESYNEQFF. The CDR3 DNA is TGTGCCAGTAGTACCGGTACAGGGGAATCCTACAATGAGCAGTTCTTC.

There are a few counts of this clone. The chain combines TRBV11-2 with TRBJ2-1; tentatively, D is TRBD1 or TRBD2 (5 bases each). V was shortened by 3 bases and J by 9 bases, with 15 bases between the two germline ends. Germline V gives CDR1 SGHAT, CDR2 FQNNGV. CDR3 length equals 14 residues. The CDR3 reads CASSFALSGTEQFF. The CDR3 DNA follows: TGTGCCAGCAGCTTCGCACTGTCGGGGACTGAGCAGTTCTTC.

The CDR3 DNA follows: TGTGCCAGCAGTGAGGACAGCCAAGCTAGTCAGCCCCAGCATTTT. Translating it yields CASSEDSQASQPQHF. This sequence joins TRBV2 and TRBJ1-5; D might be TRBD1 (6 bases). The germline V gene encodes CDR1 SNHLY and CDR2 FYNNEI. The CDR3 spans 15 residues. Trimming took off 3 bases at V and 6 bases at J, with 15 bases between the two ends.

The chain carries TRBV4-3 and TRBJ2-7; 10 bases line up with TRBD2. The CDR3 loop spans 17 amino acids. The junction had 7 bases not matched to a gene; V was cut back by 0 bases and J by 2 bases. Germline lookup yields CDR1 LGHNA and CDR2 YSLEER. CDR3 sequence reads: CASSQDRSSGGAYEQYF. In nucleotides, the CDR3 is TGCGCCAGCAGCCAAGATCGGTCTAGCGGGGGAGCCTACGAGCAGTACTTC.

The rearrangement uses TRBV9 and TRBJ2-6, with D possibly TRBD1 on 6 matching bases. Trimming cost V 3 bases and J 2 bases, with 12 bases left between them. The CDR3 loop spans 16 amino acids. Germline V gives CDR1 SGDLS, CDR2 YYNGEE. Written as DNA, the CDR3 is TGTGCCAGCAGCGCCAGGACAGTGGCTGGGGCCAACGTCCTGACTTTC. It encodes CASSARTVAGANVLTF.

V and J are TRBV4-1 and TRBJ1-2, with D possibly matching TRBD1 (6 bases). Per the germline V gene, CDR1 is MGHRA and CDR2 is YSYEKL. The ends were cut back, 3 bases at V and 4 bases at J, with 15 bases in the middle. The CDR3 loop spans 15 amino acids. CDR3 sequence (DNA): TGCGCCAGCAGCCACCCAAGGACAGTCACCTATGGCTACACCTTC. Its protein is CASSHPRTVTYGYTF.

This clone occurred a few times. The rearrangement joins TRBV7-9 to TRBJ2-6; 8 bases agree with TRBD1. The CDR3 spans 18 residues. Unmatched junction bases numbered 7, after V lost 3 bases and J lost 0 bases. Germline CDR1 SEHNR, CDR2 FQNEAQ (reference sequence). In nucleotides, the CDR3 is TGTGCCAGCAGCTTCCTCAGGGGGCAAAGCTCTGGGGCCAACGTCCTGACTTTC. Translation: CASSFLRGQSSGANVLTF.

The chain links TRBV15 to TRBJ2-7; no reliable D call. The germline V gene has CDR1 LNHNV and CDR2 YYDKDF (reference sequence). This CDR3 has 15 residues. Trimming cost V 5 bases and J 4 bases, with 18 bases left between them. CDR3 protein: CATSSDVGVWYEQYF. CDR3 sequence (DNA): TGTGCCACCAGCTCCGACGTTGGGGTGTGGTACGAGCAGTACTTC.

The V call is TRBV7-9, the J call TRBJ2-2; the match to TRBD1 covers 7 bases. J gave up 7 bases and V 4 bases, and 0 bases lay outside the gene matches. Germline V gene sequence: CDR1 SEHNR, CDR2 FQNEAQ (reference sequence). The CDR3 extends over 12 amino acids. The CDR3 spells CASSWTGGELFF. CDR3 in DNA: TGTGCCAGCAGCTGGACAGGCGGGGAGCTGTTTTTT. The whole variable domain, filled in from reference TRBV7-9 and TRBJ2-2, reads DTGVSQNPRHKITKRGQNVTFRCDPISEHNRLYWYRQTLGQGPEFLTYFQNEAQLEKSRLLSDRFSAERPKGSFSTLEIQRTEQGDSAMYLCASSWTGGELFFGEGSRLTVL.

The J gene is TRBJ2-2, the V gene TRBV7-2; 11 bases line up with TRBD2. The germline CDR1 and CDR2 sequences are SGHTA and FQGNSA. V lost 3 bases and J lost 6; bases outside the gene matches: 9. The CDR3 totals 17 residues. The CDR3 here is CASSFPTSGSSPGELFF. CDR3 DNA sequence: TGTGCCAGCAGCTTCCCTACTAGCGGGAGTTCCCCCGGGGAGCTGTTTTTT.

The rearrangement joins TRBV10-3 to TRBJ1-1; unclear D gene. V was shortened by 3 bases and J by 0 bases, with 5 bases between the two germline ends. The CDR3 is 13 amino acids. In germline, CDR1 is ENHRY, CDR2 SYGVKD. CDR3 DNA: TGTGCCATCAGTGATCCCATGAACACTGAAGCTTTCTTT. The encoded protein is CAISDPMNTEAFF.

The CDR3 is CASSLDRGVNGYTF. In nucleotides, the CDR3 is TGCGCCAGCAGCTTGGACAGGGGGGTCAATGGCTACACCTTC. This rearrangement joins TRBV5-1 to TRBJ1-2; TRBD1 agrees at 8 bases. Germline V gives CDR1 SGHRS, CDR2 YFSETQ. The CDR3 has 14 amino acids. J was trimmed by 6 bases and V by 0 bases; bases with no gene match: 4.

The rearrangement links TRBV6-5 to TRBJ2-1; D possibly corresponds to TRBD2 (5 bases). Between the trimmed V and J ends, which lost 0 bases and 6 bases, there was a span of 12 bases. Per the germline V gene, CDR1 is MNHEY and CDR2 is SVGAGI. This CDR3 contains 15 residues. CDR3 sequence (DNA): TGTGCCAGCAGTTACTCTCGGGATCGGACCAATGAGCAGTTCTTC. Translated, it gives CASSYSRDRTNEQFF.

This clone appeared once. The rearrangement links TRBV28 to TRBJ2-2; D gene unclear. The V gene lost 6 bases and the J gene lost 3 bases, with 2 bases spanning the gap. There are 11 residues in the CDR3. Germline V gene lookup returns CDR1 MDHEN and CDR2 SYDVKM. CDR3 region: CASRYTGELFF. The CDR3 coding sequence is TGTGCCAGCAGATACACCGGGGAGCTGTTTTTT.

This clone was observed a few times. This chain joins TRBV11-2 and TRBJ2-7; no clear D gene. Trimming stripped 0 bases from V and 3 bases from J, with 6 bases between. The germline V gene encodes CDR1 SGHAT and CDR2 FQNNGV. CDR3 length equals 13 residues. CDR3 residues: CASSLDTLYEQYF. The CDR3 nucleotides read TGTGCCAGCAGCTTAGACACTCTCTACGAGCAGTACTTC.

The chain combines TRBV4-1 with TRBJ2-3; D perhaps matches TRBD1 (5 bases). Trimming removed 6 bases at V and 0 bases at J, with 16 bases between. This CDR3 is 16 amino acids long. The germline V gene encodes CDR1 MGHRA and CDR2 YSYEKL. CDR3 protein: CASRLRADTSTDTQYF. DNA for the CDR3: TGCGCCAGCAGACTCAGGGCGGACACTAGCACAGATACGCAGTATTTT.

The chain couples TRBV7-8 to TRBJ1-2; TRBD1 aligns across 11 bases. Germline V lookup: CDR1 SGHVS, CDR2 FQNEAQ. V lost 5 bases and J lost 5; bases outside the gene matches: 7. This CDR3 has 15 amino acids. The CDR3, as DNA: TGTGCCAGCAGCCCAGAGGGGACAGGGGGATATGGCTACACCTTC. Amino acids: CASSPEGTGGYGYTF.

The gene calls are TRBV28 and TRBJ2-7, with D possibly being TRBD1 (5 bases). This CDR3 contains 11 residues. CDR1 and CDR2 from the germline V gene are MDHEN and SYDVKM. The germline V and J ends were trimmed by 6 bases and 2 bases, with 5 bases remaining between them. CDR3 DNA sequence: TGTGCCAGCAGGGACACCTACGAGCAGTACTTC. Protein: CASRDTYEQYF.

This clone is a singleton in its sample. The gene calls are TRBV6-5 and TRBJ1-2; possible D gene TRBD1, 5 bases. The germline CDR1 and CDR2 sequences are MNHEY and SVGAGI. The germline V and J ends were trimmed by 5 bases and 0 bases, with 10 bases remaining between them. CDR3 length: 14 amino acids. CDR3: CASSRVRANYGYTF. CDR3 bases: TGTGCCAGCAGTAGGGTCAGGGCTAACTATGGCTACACCTTC.

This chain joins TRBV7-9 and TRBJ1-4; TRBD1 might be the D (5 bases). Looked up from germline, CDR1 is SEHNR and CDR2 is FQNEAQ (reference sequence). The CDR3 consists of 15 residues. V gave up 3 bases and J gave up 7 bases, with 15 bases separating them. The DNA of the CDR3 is TGTGCCAGCAGCTTGGCTGGCACCGGGGGTGAAAAACTGTTTTTT. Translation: CASSLAGTGGEKLFF.

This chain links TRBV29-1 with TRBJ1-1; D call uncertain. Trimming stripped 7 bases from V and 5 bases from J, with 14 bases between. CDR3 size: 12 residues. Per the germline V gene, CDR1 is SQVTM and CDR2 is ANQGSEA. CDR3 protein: CSATQTGTEAFF. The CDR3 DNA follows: TGCAGCGCGACCCAGACGGGGACTGAAGCTTTCTTT.

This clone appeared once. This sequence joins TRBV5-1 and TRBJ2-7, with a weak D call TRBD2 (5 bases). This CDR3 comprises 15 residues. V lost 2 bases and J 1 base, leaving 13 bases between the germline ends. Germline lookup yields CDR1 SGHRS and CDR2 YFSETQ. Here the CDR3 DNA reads TGCGCCAGCAGCTTTATGGAGAGCGGATCCTACGAGCAGTACTTC. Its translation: CASSFMESGSYEQYF.

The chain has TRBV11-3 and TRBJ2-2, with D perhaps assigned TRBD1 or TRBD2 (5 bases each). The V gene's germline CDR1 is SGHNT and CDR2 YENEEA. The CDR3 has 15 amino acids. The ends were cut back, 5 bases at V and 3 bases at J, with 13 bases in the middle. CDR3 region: CASSPLRGHTGELFF. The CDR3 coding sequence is TGTGCCAGCAGCCCCCTTCGGGGACACACCGGGGAGCTGTTTTTT. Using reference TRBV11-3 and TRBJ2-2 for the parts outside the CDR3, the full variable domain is EAGVVQSPRYKIIEKKQPVAFWCNPISGHNTLYWYLQNLGQGPELLIRYENEEAVDDSQLPKDRFSAERLKGVDSTLKIQPAELGDSAVYLCASSPLRGHTGELFFGEGSRLTVL.

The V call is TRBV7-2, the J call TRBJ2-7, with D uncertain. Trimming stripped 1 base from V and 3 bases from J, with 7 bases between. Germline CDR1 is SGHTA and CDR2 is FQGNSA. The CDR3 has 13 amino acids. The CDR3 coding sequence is TGTGCCAGCAGCTTAGACGGCGGCTACGAGCAGTACGTC. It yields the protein CASSLDGGYEQYV.

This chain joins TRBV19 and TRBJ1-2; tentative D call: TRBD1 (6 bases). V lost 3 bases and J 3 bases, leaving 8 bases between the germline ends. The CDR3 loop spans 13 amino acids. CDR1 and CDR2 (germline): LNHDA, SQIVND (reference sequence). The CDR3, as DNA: TGTGCCAGTAGTATGAACAGGGACTATGGCTACACCTTC. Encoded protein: CASSMNRDYGYTF.

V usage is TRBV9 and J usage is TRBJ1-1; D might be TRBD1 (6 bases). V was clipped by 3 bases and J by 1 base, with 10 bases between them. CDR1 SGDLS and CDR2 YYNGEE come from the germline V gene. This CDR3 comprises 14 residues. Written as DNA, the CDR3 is TGTGCCAGCAGCGCCCAGGGGAGGAACACTGAAGCTTTCTTT. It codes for CASSAQGRNTEAFF.